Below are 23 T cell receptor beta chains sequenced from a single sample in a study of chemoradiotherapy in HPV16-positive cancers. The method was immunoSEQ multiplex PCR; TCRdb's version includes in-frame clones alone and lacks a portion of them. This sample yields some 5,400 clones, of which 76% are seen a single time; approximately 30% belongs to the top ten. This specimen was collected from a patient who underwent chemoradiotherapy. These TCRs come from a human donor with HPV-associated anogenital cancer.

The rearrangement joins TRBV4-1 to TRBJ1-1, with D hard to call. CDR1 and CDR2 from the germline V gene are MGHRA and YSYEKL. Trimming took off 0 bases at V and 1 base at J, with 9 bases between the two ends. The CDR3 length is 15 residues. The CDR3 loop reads CASSQDRRGNTEAFF. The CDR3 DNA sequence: TGCGCCAGCAGCCAAGATAGACGGGGGAACACTGAAGCTTTCTTT.

CDR3 nucleotide sequence: TGTGCCAGCAGTTACGAACTTTTTCTGAACACTGAAGCTTTCTTT. It specifies CASSYELFLNTEAFF. The rearrangement links TRBV6-6 to TRBJ1-1; D is undetermined. This CDR3 comprises 15 residues. CDR1 is MNHNY and CDR2 is SVGAGI in the germline V gene (reference sequence). V was clipped by 2 bases and J by 0 bases, with 10 bases between them.

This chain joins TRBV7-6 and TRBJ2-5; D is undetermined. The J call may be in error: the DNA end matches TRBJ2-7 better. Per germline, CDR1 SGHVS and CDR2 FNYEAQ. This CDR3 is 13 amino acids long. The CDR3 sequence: CASSLAVGYEQYF. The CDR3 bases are TGTGCCAGCAGCTTAGCCGTCGGCTACGAGCAGTACTTC.

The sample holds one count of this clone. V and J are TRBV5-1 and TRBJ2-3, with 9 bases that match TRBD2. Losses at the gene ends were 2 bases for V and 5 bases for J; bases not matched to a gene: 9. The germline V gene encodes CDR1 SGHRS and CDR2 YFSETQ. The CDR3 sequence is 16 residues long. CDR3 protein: CASSLSSGGPLDTQYF. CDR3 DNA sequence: TGCGCCAGCAGCTTATCAAGCGGGGGGCCGCTAGATACGCAGTATTTT. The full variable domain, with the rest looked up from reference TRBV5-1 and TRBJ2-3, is KAGVTQTPRYLIKTRGQQVTLSCSPISGHRSVSWYQQTPGQGLQFLFEYFSETQRNKGNFPGRFSGRQFSNSRSEMNVSTLELGDSALYLCASSLSSGGPLDTQYFGPGTRLTVL.

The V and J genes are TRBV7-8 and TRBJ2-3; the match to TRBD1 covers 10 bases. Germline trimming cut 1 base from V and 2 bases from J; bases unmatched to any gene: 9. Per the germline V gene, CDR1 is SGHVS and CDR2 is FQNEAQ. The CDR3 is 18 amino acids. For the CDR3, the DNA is TGTGCCAGCAGCTTAGGCTATCCGGGACAGGGGAACACAGATACGCAGTATTTT. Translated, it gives CASSLGYPGQGNTDTQYF.

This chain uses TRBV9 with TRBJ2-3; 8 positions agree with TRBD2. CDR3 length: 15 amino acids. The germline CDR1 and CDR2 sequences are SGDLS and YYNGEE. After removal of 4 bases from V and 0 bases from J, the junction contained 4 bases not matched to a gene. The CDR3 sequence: CASSLRLASTDTQYF. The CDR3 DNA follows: TGTGCCAGCAGCCTTCGACTAGCGAGCACAGATACGCAGTATTTT.

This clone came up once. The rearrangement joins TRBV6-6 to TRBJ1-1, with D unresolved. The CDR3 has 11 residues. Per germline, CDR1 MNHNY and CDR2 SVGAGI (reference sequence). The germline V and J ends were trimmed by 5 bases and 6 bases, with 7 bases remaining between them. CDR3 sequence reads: CASSLGSEAFF. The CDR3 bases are TGTGCCAGCAGTCTGGGTTCTGAAGCTTTCTTT.

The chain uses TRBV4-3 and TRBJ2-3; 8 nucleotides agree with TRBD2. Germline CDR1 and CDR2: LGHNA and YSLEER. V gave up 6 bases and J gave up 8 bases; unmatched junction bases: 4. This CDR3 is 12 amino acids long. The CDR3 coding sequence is TGCGCCAGCAGGCGGGGGGAAGGTACGCAGTATTTT. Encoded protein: CASRRGEGTQYF.

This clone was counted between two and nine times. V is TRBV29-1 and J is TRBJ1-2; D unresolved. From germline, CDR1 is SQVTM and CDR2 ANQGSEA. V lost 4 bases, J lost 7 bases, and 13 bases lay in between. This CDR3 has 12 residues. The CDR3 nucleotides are TGCAGCGTTGTCCCTGGATCGGTTGGCTACACCTTC. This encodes CSVVPGSVGYTF.

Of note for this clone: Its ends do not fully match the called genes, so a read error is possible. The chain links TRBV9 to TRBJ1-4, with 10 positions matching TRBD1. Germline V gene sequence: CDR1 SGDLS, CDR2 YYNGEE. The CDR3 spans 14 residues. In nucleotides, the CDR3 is TGTGCCAGCAGCGTCCGGACAGGGGGAGAAAACCTGTTTTTT. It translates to CASSVRTGGENLFF.

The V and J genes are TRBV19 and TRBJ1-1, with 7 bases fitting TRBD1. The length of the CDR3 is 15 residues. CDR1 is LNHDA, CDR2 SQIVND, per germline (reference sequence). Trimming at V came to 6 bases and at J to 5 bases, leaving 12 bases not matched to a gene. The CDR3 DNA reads TGTGCCAGTAGCCGACTCGACAGGGTGGAGACTGAAGCTTTCTTT. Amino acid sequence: CASSRLDRVETEAFF.

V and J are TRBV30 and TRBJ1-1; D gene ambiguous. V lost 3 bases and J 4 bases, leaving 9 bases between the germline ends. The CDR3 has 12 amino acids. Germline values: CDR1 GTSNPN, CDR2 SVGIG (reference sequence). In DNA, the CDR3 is TGTGCCTGGAGACCCCTCCGCACTGAAGCTTTCTTT. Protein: CAWRPLRTEAFF.

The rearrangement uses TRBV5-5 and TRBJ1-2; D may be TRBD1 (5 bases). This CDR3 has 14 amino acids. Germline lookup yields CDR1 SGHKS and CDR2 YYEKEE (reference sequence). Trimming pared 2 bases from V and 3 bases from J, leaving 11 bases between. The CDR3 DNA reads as TGTGCCAGCAGCTTTCCAGGGAGGCACTATGGCTACACCTTC. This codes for CASSFPGRHYGYTF.

CDR3 amino acids: CASSRDRGYNEQFF. For the CDR3, the DNA is TGTGCCAGCAGTCGGGACAGGGGGTACAATGAGCAGTTCTTC. V gene TRBV2 combines with J gene TRBJ2-1; TRBD1 matches 11 bases. The CDR3 totals 14 residues. The junction had 1 base not matched to a gene; V was cut back by 5 bases and J by 4 bases. CDR1 SNHLY and CDR2 FYNNEI come from the germline V gene.

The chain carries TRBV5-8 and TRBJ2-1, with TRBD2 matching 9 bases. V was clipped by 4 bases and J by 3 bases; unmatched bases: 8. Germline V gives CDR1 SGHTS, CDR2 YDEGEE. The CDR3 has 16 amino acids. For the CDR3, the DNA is TGTGCCAGCAGCGGCTTAGCGGGAGAAGTCTACAATGAGCAGTTCTTC. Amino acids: CASSGLAGEVYNEQFF.

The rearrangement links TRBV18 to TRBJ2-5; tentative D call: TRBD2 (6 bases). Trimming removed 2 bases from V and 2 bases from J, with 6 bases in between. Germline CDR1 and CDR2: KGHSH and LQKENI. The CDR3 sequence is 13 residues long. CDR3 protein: CASSPGLQETQYF. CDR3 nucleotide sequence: TGTGCCAGCTCACCAGGACTACAAGAGACCCAGTACTTC.

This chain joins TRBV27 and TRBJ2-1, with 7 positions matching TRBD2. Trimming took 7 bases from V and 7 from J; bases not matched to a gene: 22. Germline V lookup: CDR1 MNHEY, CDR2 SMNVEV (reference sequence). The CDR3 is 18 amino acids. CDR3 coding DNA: TGTGCCAGCATCAAGAGTGGGGACTACAGGTATTGGAGAAATGAGCAGTTCTTC. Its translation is CASIKSGDYRYWRNEQFF.

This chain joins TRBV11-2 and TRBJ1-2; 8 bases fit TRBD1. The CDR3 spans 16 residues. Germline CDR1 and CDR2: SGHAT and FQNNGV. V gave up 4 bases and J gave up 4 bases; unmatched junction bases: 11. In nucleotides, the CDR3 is TGTGCCAGCAGCTCATACCGGGACAGGACTATCTATGGCTACACCTTC. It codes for CASSSYRDRTIYGYTF.

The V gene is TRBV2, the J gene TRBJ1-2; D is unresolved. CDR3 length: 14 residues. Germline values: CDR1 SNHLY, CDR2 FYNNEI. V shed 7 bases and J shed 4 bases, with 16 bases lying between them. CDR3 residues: CASKGLLFFYGYTF. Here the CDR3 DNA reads TGTGCCAGCAAAGGCTTACTTTTTTTCTATGGCTACACCTTC.

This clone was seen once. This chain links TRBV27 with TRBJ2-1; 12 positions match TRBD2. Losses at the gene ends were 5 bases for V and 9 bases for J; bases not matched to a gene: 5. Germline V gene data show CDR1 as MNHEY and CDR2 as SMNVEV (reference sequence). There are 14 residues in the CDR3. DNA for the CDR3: TGTGCCAGCAGTCGACTAGCGGGAGTTGGTGAGCAGTTCTTC. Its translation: CASSRLAGVGEQFF.

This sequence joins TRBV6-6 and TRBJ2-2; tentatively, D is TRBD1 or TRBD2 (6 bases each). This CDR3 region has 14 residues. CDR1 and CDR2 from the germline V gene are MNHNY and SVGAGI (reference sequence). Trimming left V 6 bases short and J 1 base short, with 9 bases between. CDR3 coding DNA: TGTGCCAGCAGCGGAGGGGGGAACACCGGGGAGCTGTTTTTT. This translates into CASSGGGNTGELFF.

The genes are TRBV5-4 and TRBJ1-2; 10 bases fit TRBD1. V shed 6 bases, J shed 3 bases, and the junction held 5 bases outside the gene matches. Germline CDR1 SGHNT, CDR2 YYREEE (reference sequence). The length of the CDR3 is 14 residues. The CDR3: CASNAGTGDYGYTF. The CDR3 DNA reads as TGTGCCAGCAACGCTGGGACAGGGGACTATGGCTACACCTTC.

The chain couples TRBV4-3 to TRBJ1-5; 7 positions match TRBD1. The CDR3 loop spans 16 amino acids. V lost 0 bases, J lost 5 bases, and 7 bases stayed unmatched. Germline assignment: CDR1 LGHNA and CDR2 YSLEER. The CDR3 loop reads CASSQDRGQSYQPQHF. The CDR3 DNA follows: TGCGCCAGCAGCCAAGATAGGGGACAGAGCTATCAGCCCCAGCATTTT.